These T cell receptor beta chains were read from a single sample in a study of beta chain features in type 1 diabetes. Repertoires were generated with immunoSEQ multiplex PCR, while TCRdb's copy carries only in-frame clones and drops some. This table has under 800,000 clones, roughly 16% appearing once. The specimen was naive CD4+ T cells from blood. The receptors stem from a young man in good health. CDR3s include the opening cysteine and the closing phenylalanine or tryptophan. A D gene is named only where the DNA matches it firmly. Size is stated for part of the rows, as once, few or many counts, or as a class when the clone is expanded.

clone_size j_call v_call d_call cdr3_nt cdr3_aa
. TRBJ2-1 TRBV20-1 . TGCAGTGCTAGTTCCAGCAATGAGCAGTTCTTC CSASSSNEQFF
. TRBJ2-1 TRBV4-3 TRBD2 TGCGCCAGCAGCCGCGCCGGGACTAGCGGTGAGCAGTTCTTC CASSRAGTSGEQFF
. TRBJ2-1 TRBV6-6 TRBD1 TGTGCCAGCGGTATCGGGACAGGGTCCTACAATGAGCAGTTCTTC CASGIGTGSYNEQFF
. TRBJ2-2 TRBV7-3 . TGTGCCAGCAGCTTTCAGGGTCAAAGCACCGGGGAGCTGTTTTTT CASSFQGQSTGELFF
. TRBJ1-5 TRBV5-1 . TGCGCCAGCAGCTTGGAATCCAGTAGCAATCAGCCCCAGCATTTT CASSLESSSNQPQHF
few TRBJ1-1 TRBV18 . TGTGCCAGCTCACCAGCAGGGAGAACTGAAGCTTTCTTT CASSPAGRTEAFF
few TRBJ1-2 TRBV10-3 TRBD1 TGTGCCTCACAGGGGGCTGTTTATGGCTACACCTTC CASQGAVYGYTF
few TRBJ1-2 TRBV29-1 TRBD1 TGCAGCGTCTGGGACAGGGAGAATGGCTACACCTTC CSVWDRENGYTF
. TRBJ1-3 TRBV7-2 . TGTGCCAGCAGCTTAGGGGCCACCGGAAACACCATATATTTT CASSLGATGNTIYF
few TRBJ2-2 TRBV7-3 . TGTGCCAGCAGCTCATTTTCCGGGGAGCTGTTTTTT CASSSFSGELFF
. TRBJ2-6 TRBV6-6 . TGTGCCAGCATCAGCCGCTCTGGGGCCAACGTCCTGACTTTC CASISRSGANVLTF
few TRBJ1-1 TRBV7-9 . TGTGCCAGCAGCTTAGGAGGCGTTCGGGACACTGAAGCTTTCTTT CASSLGGVRDTEAFF
. TRBJ1-1 TRBV12-5 . TGTGCTAGTGGTTTGAAGTCAAGGGGGGATGAAGCTTTCTTT CASGLKSRGDEAFF
few TRBJ1-1 TRBV2 . TGTGCCAGCAGAATGACACTAATGAACACTGAAGCTTTCTTT CASRMTLMNTEAFF
few TRBJ2-2 TRBV10-3 . TGTGCCATCTGGGCCGGGCCCGGGGAGCTGTTTTTT CAIWAGPGELFF
few TRBJ2-3 TRBV4-3 TRBD1 TGCGCCAGCAGCCCCAGGGTACAGGGGACAGATACGCAGTATTTT CASSPRVQGTDTQYF
few TRBJ2-7 TRBV4-3 TRBD1 TGCGCCAGCAGCCAAGGGGGGACAGGGGACTACGAGCAGTACTTC CASSQGGTGDYEQYF
. TRBJ1-6 TRBV6-5 TRBD1 TGTGCCAGCAGCGGACAGGGGATTTCACCCCTCCACTTT CASSGQGISPLHF
. TRBJ2-6 TRBV9 . TGTGCCAGCAGCGCGTCAGGGACTGGGGCCAACGTCCTGACTTTC CASSASGTGANVLTF
few TRBJ2-2 TRBV30 . TGTGCCTGGGGGACATCCGGGGAGCTGTTTTTT CAWGTSGELFF
. TRBJ2-3 TRBV10-3 TRBD2 TGTGCCATCTCCCGGATCGCTAGCGGGGGGGGTGGCACAGATACGCAGTATTTT CAISRIASGGGGTDTQYF
few TRBJ1-2 TRBV13 TRBD1 TGTGCCAGCAGCACCCGACAGGGGCAGAAGTATGGCTACACCTTC CASSTRQGQKYGYTF
. TRBJ2-1 TRBV6-5 . TGTGCCAGCAGTGATAGATCAGTATGGGAGTTCTTC CASSDRSVWEFF
. TRBJ2-5 TRBV7-9 . TGTGCCAGCAGCTTAGTTACCGTGAACCAAGAGACCCAGTACTTC CASSLVTVNQETQYF
. TRBJ2-1 TRBV10-3 . TGTGCCATCAGTAACCGACATGAAAAGGCCGAGCAGTTCTTC CAISNRHEKAEQFF
. TRBJ1-1 TRBV7-3 . TGTGCCAGCAGCTCGCGGAACACTGAAGCTTTCTTT CASSSRNTEAFF
many TRBJ2-1 TRBV5-4 TRBD1 TGTGCCAGCAGCCGGGGACAGGGATACAATGAGCAGTTCTTC CASSRGQGYNEQFF
few TRBJ2-7 TRBV5-6 . TGTGCCAGCAGCGTACCGGGACGGCGATTTTACGAGCAGTACTTC CASSVPGRRFYEQYF
. TRBJ2-1 TRBV5-1 . TGCGCCAGCAGCTTGGATGCTAGCTCCAATGAGCAGTTCTTC CASSLDASSNEQFF
few TRBJ1-2 TRBV4-3 . TGCGCCAGCAGCCAAGATCCACTGGGGGTTGGCTATGGCTACACCTTC CASSQDPLGVGYGYTF
. TRBJ1-2 TRBV5-1 . TGCGCCAGCAGCTTCCGCAGGGGTAACTATGGCTACACCTTC CASSFRRGNYGYTF
few TRBJ2-7 TRBV5-1 . TGCGCCAGCAGCTTGAGAACAGGGGGGGTCGAGCAGTACTTC CASSLRTGGVEQYF
. TRBJ1-1 TRBV28 . TGTGCCGCTCGGAGGACAGCTCGAGCTTTCTTT CAARRTARAFF
. TRBJ2-7 TRBV21-1 . TGTGCCAGCAGCAAAGGGGTCTGTCTAGCGGGAGACGAGCAGTACTTC CASSKGVCLAGDEQYF
. TRBJ1-1 TRBV9 . TGTGCCAGCATCCCTCTTAACACTGAAGCTTTCTTT CASIPLNTEAFF
few TRBJ2-5 TRBV7-9 . TGTGCCAGCAGCCCCACCGTTGAAGACACAGGGAGAGAGACCCAGTACTTC CASSPTVEDTGRETQYF
. TRBJ2-3 TRBV27 . TGTGCCAGCAGTTTACAGGACAGTACAACGCAGTATTTT CASSLQDSTTQYF
. TRBJ2-7 TRBV7-9 . TGTGCCAGCAGCTTACTGGGAAAGTTGGCGGACGAGCAGTACTTC CASSLLGKLADEQYF
. TRBJ2-7 TRBV9 . TGTGCCAGCAGCGTAGGTTGGGGTTACGAGCAGTACTTC CASSVGWGYEQYF
few TRBJ2-3 TRBV7-3 . TGTGCCAGCAGCCGAATGGACAGTACAGATACGCAGTATTTT CASSRMDSTDTQYF
. TRBJ1-2 TRBV5-6 TRBD1 TGTGCCAGCAGCTTCAGAAGTACAGGGGACAACTATGGCTACACCTTC CASSFRSTGDNYGYTF
few TRBJ2-1 TRBV7-2 TRBD2 TGTGCCAGCAGCTCCGGACTAGCGGGGAGCTCCTACAATGAGCAGTTCTTC CASSSGLAGSSYNEQFF
. TRBJ1-5 TRBV7-8 . TGTGCCAGCAGCTTACCGAATCAGCCCCAGCATTTT CASSLPNQPQHF
few TRBJ2-1 TRBV5-1 . TGCGCCAGCGATCTCGGATTATTCAATGAGCAGTTCTTC CASDLGLFNEQFF
few TRBJ1-4 TRBV20-1 . TGCAGTGCTCGGGTTAATGAAAAACTGTTTTTT CSARVNEKLFF
. TRBJ1-1 TRBV19 . TGTGCCAGTAGTAGGGACGCTGGACAGCTAAACCCTGAAGCTTTCTTT CASSRDAGQLNPEAFF
few TRBJ1-6 TRBV5-1 . TGCGCCAGCAGCCCGGATGGACAGCATAATTCACCCCTCCACTTT CASSPDGQHNSPLHF
few TRBJ1-1 TRBV13 . TGTGCCAGCAGCTTAGGCAGACGAGTCTCTTTTGAAGCTTTCTTT CASSLGRRVSFEAFF
. TRBJ1-1 TRBV9 . TGTGCCAGCAGCGCTAGCCGAGGGGGCACTGAAGCTTTCTTT CASSASRGGTEAFF
few TRBJ2-1 TRBV13 . TGTGCCAGCAGCGCCCGCCCGTCGGCCAGGGCCAGCTCCTACAATGAGCAGTTCTTC CASSARPSARASSYNEQFF
. TRBJ2-7 TRBV29-1 . TGCAGCGTCACCTGGACCGGAGGGGGCGAGCAGTACTTC CSVTWTGGGEQYF
few TRBJ1-1 TRBV2 . TGTGCCTCCGGGGGGCCAGTCTACATGAACACTGAAGCTTTCTTT CASGGPVYMNTEAFF
. TRBJ2-5 TRBV9 TRBD2 TGTGCCAGCAGCTCGCAACTAGCGGTTCAAGAGACCCAGTACTTC CASSSQLAVQETQYF
once TRBJ2-6 TRBV7-9 . TGTGCCAGCAGCTTAAGTACGGGCTCTGGGGCCAACGTCCTGACTTTC CASSLSTGSGANVLTF
. TRBJ2-7 TRBV6-5 TRBD1 TGTGCCAGCATAAAGGCAGGGGGCGCCGAGCAGTACTTC CASIKAGGAEQYF
. TRBJ1-4 TRBV2 . TGTGCCAGCGAGGGCGTCCGGGGCAGGCGCGAAAAACTGTTTTTT CASEGVRGRREKLFF
few TRBJ2-1 TRBV6-5 . TGTGCCAGCAGTTATAGGAGGGTAAGCTCCTACAATGAGCAGTTCTTC CASSYRRVSSYNEQFF
. TRBJ1-1 TRBV15 . TGTGCCACCAGCAGAGTGGGAATTTTGAACACTGAAGCTTTCTTT CATSRVGILNTEAFF
few TRBJ1-1 TRBV6-1 . TGTGCCAGCAGTGTTGGGCCCGCCCGGGGAGCTTTCTTT CASSVGPARGAFF